A selection of T cell receptor beta chains follows, all from one sample in a study of T cell responses to AZD1222 COVID-19 vaccine. Using immunoSEQ multiplex PCR, the repertoire was profiled, and TCRdb retains in-frame clones only, with some absent. The sample shows approximately 130,000 clones, around 90% of them seen only once. The sequenced sample was peripheral blood, obtained 28 days after the second dose of the MenACWY control vaccine. These TCRs come from an adult who received the MenACWY meningococcal vaccine as a control. Each CDR3 is given with its conserved first and last residue. D genes are given only for firm matches. Some rows mark clone size as missing; the rest say once, few, many or name a class of expanded clone.

j_call clone_size v_call d_call cdr3_aa cdr3_nt
TRBJ2-1 NA TRBV28 TRBD1 CASSLPRTGMGVNEQFF TGTGCCAGCAGTTTGCCACGGACAGGGATGGGGGTCAATGAGCAGTTCTTC
TRBJ1-5 NA TRBV7-9 NA CASSLGFRQGAGQPQHF TGTGCCAGCAGCTTAGGTTTCCGCCAGGGCGCAGGACAGCCCCAGCATTTT
TRBJ2-3 NA TRBV6-5 NA CASSSNWGLTDTQYF TGTGCCAGCAGCTCCAATTGGGGGTTAACAGATACGCAGTATTTT
TRBJ2-7 NA TRBV5-6 NA CASSLDDGYTYEQYF TGTGCCAGCAGCTTGGATGACGGGTATACCTACGAGCAGTACTTC
TRBJ2-2 NA TRBV15 NA CATSRAGVGELFF TGTGCCACCAGCAGAGCAGGGGTCGGGGAGCTGTTTTTT
TRBJ2-1 NA TRBV6-5 NA CASRTSNEQFF TGTGCCAGCAGAACCAGCAATGAGCAGTTCTTC
TRBJ2-1 NA TRBV6-5 TRBD2 CASRRGAYNEQFF TGTGCCAGCAGACGGGGGGCCTACAATGAGCAGTTCTTC
TRBJ2-3 NA TRBV5-1 NA CASSLGTSVGTDTQYF TGCGCCAGCAGCTTGGGTACCTCAGTAGGTACAGATACGCAGTATTTT
TRBJ2-3 once TRBV13 TRBD2 CASSWTGLAGGPDTQYF TGTGCCAGCAGCTGGACCGGACTAGCGGGGGGGCCTGATACGCAGTATTTT
TRBJ1-1 NA TRBV7-6 NA CASSLNTEAFF TGTGCCAGCAGCTTGAACACTGAAGCTTTCTTT
TRBJ2-5 once TRBV19 NA CASSIDAETQYF TGTGCCAGTAGTATAGACGCGGAGACCCAGTACTTC
TRBJ1-2 NA TRBV18 NA CASSPSRDYGYTF TGTGCCAGCTCACCATCCCGGGACTATGGCTACACCTTC
TRBJ2-2 few TRBV5-1 NA CASSLVLRTLQNTGELFF TGCGCCAGCAGCTTAGTCCTCCGCACTTTACAAAACACCGGGGAGCTGTTTTTT
TRBJ2-1 NA TRBV19 NA CASSMSGGALNEQFF TGTGCCAGTAGTATGTCAGGGGGGGCCCTCAATGAGCAGTTCTTC
TRBJ1-6 NA TRBV19 TRBD1 CASKWDRGSPLHF TGTGCCAGTAAATGGGACAGGGGTTCACCCCTCCACTTT
TRBJ2-3 once TRBV7-2 NA CASSLDFNTDTQYF TGTGCCAGCAGCCTGGACTTTAACACAGATACGCAGTATTTT
TRBJ2-7 NA TRBV5-1 NA CASSLAPGSGGPYEQYF TGCGCCAGCAGCTTGGCCCCGGGTAGCGGAGGTCCCTACGAGCAGTACTTC
TRBJ1-6 NA TRBV7-6 TRBD1 CASSLGTGGYNSPLHF TGTGCCAGCAGCTTAGGTACAGGGGGTTATAATTCACCCCTCCACTTT
TRBJ1-1 NA TRBV5-6 NA CASSLSGWGVATEAFF TGTGCCAGCAGCTTGAGTGGGTGGGGGGTTGCAACTGAAGCTTTCTTT
TRBJ1-5 few TRBV7-9 NA CASSLDDSKDQPQHF TGTGCCAGCAGCTTAGATGACAGTAAGGATCAGCCCCAGCATTTT
TRBJ2-1 NA TRBV14 TRBD2 CASSPIAGRGYNEQFF TGTGCCAGCAGCCCAATAGCGGGCCGGGGGTACAATGAGCAGTTCTTC
TRBJ1-1 NA TRBV5-4 NA CASSLGQYTEAFF TGTGCCAGCAGCTTGGGGCAGTACACTGAAGCTTTCTTT
TRBJ2-5 NA TRBV7-8 TRBD2 CASSTRLAGQETQYF TGTGCCAGCAGCACAAGACTAGCGGGACAAGAGACCCAGTACTTC
TRBJ2-7 few TRBV30 NA CAWSVPERWFEQYF TGTGCCTGGAGTGTACCCGAACGGTGGTTCGAGCAGTACTTC
TRBJ2-7 NA TRBV7-8 NA CASSLSLMSTYEQYF TGTGCCAGCAGCTTAAGTTTAATGTCGACCTACGAGCAGTACTTC
TRBJ2-7 NA TRBV27 NA CASSSPRSQSYEQYF TGTGCCAGCAGTTCCCCGCGCAGCCAATCCTACGAGCAGTACTTC
TRBJ2-5 NA TRBV6-2/TRBV6-3 TRBD2 CASSYSQPGLAGVFQETQYF TGTGCCAGCAGTTATTCCCAACCGGGACTAGCGGGGGTCTTCCAAGAGACCCAGTACTTC
TRBJ2-3 NA TRBV18 NA CASSPSTGPDTQYF TGTGCCAGCTCACCTTCCACAGGGCCAGATACGCAGTATTTT
TRBJ2-3 NA TRBV6-5 NA CASSLDSPGGTDTQYF TGTGCCAGCAGTTTGGACTCGCCGGGTGGCACAGATACGCAGTATTTT
TRBJ2-1 NA TRBV19 NA CASSIDHGSYNEQFF TGTGCCAGTAGTATAGACCACGGCTCTTACAATGAGCAGTTCTTC
TRBJ2-5 NA TRBV5-4 TRBD1 CASSLGQGASETQYF TGTGCCAGCAGCTTGGGACAGGGTGCATCAGAGACCCAGTACTTC
TRBJ1-2 NA TRBV20-1 NA CSASKREGKTNYGYTF TGCAGTGCTAGTAAGAGGGAGGGAAAGACTAACTATGGCTACACCTTC
TRBJ1-5 NA TRBV2 TRBD1 CASSDAQGELRNNQPQHF TGTGCCAGCAGTGACGCCCAGGGGGAGTTAAGAAATAATCAGCCCCAGCATTTT
TRBJ2-5 NA TRBV24-1 NA CATSDPRRRSETQYF TGTGCCACCAGTGATCCCCGTAGACGGTCGGAGACCCAGTACTTC
TRBJ2-3 NA TRBV7-2 NA CASSSGLSTDTQYF TGTGCCAGCAGCTCCGGACTTTCCACAGATACGCAGTATTTT
TRBJ2-3 NA TRBV28 NA CASSKSDTQYF TGTGCCAGCAGCAAATCAGATACGCAGTATTTT
TRBJ1-3 NA TRBV7-8 NA CASSPGTIQSSGNTIYF TGTGCCAGCAGCCCGGGGACTATACAGAGCTCTGGAAACACCATATATTTT